A single sample is the source of the 25 T cell receptor beta chains below, sequenced in a study of control samples from healthy donors and cancer patients. The protocol was immunoSEQ multiplex PCR, while the TCRdb copy is restricted to in-frame clones and leaves out a portion. Of 140,000 or so clones detected, just under 95% appear once; the ten largest clones hold 12% to 15%. Material for sequencing was PBMCs. These receptors all stem from a man aged 55-75 years with colorectal cancer.

This clone was recorded once. The rearrangement links TRBV6-1 to TRBJ2-5; TRBD2 matches 9 bases. CDR3 size: 17 residues. Germline CDR1 is MNHNS and CDR2 is SASEGT. Trimming took 4 bases from V and 4 from J; bases not matched to a gene: 13. The CDR3: CASSVSRGGDQRETQYF. The CDR3 region has the DNA TGTGCCAGCAGTGTTTCGCGGGGGGGCGACCAACGAGAGACCCAGTACTTC.

As regards this clone: The same CDR3 arises from other DNA sequences in this sample as well. The V gene is TRBV4-1, the J gene TRBJ1-2; D gene unclear. V lost 0 bases to trimming and J lost 2 bases, with 13 bases between them. The CDR3 has 16 residues. Germline values: CDR1 MGHRA, CDR2 YSYEKL. CDR3 region: CASSQENPALNYGYTF. CDR3 in DNA: TGCGCCAGCAGCCAAGAAAATCCCGCGCTGAACTATGGCTACACCTTC.

The chain recombines TRBV4-2 with TRBJ1-2, with D perhaps matching TRBD1 (6 bases). This CDR3 contains 15 residues. V was clipped by 1 base and J by 4 bases, with 13 bases between them. Per germline, CDR1 LGHNA and CDR2 YNFKEQ. The CDR3: CASSQGGPDVYGYTF. The CDR3 nucleotides read TGTGCCAGCAGCCAAGGGGGGCCAGATGTCTATGGCTACACCTTC.

This clone was recorded once. The chain links TRBV19 to TRBJ2-5, with 8 bases that match TRBD1. CDR1 and CDR2 (germline): LNHDA, SQIVND (reference sequence). The CDR3 covers 16 residues. The junction had 18 bases not matched to a gene; V was cut back by 10 bases and J by 5 bases. The CDR3 sequence is CATTPGTGGGGETQYF. The CDR3 DNA reads TGTGCCACAACACCCGGGACAGGAGGAGGGGGCGAGACCCAGTACTTC. The complete variable domain, with remaining parts taken from reference TRBV19 and TRBJ2-5, reads DGGITQSPKYLFRKEGQNVTLSCEQNLNHDAMYWYRQDPGQGLRLIYYSQIVNDFQKGDIAEGYSVSREKKESFPLTVTSAQKNPTAFYLCATTPGTGGGGETQYFGPGTRLLVL.

The chain links TRBV6-5 to TRBJ2-2, with 7 bases aligning to TRBD1. Germline V gene sequence: CDR1 MNHEY, CDR2 SVGAGI. The ends lost 9 bases at V and 7 bases at J; junction bases unmatched: 8. The CDR3 is 13 amino acids. The CDR3 coding sequence is TGTGCCAGTTTACAGGGGATAGGCGGGGAGCTGTTTTTT. The encoded protein is CASLQGIGGELFF.

The genes are TRBV18 and TRBJ2-7; D unresolved. The CDR3 runs to 14 residues. Germline CDR1 reads KGHSH; CDR2 reads LQKENI. V was pared by 2 bases and J by 2 bases, with 10 bases between. For the CDR3, the DNA is TGTGCCAGCTCACCAATGGACCAACCCTACGAGCAGTACTTC. Protein sequence: CASSPMDQPYEQYF.

CDR3 bases: TGTGCCAGCAGAGCTCGGGACAGGGGGTCAGAGACCCAGTACTTC. This codes for CASRARDRGSETQYF. V gene TRBV21-1 combines with J gene TRBJ2-5; the table calls TRBD1, which could not be checked here. TRBV21-1 is assigned pseudogene status. This CDR3 comprises 15 residues.

The chain links TRBV11-2 to TRBJ2-6; D might be TRBD2 (6 bases). The V gene lost 2 bases and the J gene lost 3 bases, with 11 bases spanning the gap. Germline V gives CDR1 SGHAT, CDR2 FQNNGV. The CDR3 sequence is 16 residues long. CDR3 coding DNA: TGTGCCAGCAGCTTACGCGGAGGGAGTGGGGCCAACGTCCTGACTTTC. Amino acid sequence: CASSLRGGSGANVLTF. The full variable domain, in which reference TRBV11-2 and TRBJ2-6 provide the parts outside the CDR3, is EAGVAQSPRYKIIEKRQSVAFWCNPISGHATLYWYQQILGQGPKLLIQFQNNGVVDDSQLPKDRFSAERLKGVDSTLKIQPAKLEDSAVYLCASSLRGGSGANVLTFGAGSRLTVL.

This chain connects TRBV3-1 (or the pseudogene TRBV3-2) to TRBJ1-1, with D possibly TRBD1 on 6 matching bases. This CDR3 region has 13 residues. Trimming pared 1 base from V and 7 bases from J, leaving 10 bases between. Germline V gene sequence: CDR1 LGHDT, CDR2 YNNKEL (reference sequence). The CDR3 spells CASSQGAGDEAFF. The CDR3 bases are TGTGCCAGCAGCCAAGGGGCAGGGGATGAAGCTTTCTTT.

The chain is built from TRBV15 and TRBJ2-2, with D unresolved. CDR3 length equals 11 residues. Trimming removed 9 bases at V and 5 bases at J, with 7 bases between. The germline V gene encodes CDR1 LNHNV and CDR2 YYDKDF (reference sequence). CDR3 nucleotides: TGTGCCACTGGGGTTACCGGGGAGCTGTTTTTT. Translated: CATGVTGELFF.

The chain combines TRBV29-1 with TRBJ1-2; no clear D gene. The V end was cut by 7 bases, the J end by 0 bases, with 6 bases between. CDR3 length: 11 residues. CDR1 is SQVTM, CDR2 ANQGSEA, per germline. This CDR3 reads CSGRSNYGYTF. In DNA form, the CDR3 reads TGCAGCGGCCGCTCTAACTATGGCTACACCTTC. The full variable domain, its missing parts supplied by reference TRBV29-1 and TRBJ1-2, is SAVISQKPSRDICQRGTSLTIQCQVDSQVTMMFWYRQQPGQSLTLIATANQGSEATYESGFVIDKFPISRPNLTFSTLTVSNMSPEDSSIYLCSGRSNYGYTFGSGTRLTVV.

The CDR3 nucleotides read TGCAGCGTTGCGTATGAGGGGCATCAGCCCCAGCATTTT. It codes for CSVAYEGHQPQHF. J is TRBJ1-5 and V is TRBV29-1, with a tentative D call TRBD1 (5 bases). Germline values: CDR1 SQVTM, CDR2 ANQGSEA. Trimming shortened V by 4 bases and J by 5 bases, and 12 bases separated the two germline ends. The CDR3 sequence is 13 residues long.

The chain uses TRBV2 and TRBJ2-3; D unresolved. V lost 1 base and J 10 bases, leaving 15 bases between the germline ends. CDR3 length: 14 residues. CDR1 and CDR2 (germline): SNHLY, FYNNEI. CDR3 bases: TGTGCCAGCAGTGAAGAGAGAGTGAGTACGGCGCAGTATTTT. It specifies CASSEERVSTAQYF. The full variable domain, completed using reference TRBV2 and TRBJ2-3, is EPEVTQTPSHQVTQMGQEVILRCVPISNHLYFYWYRQILGQKVEFLVSFYNNEISEKSEIFDDQFSVERPDGSNFTLKIRSTKLEDSAMYFCASSEERVSTAQYFGPGTRLTVL.

The chain combines TRBV5-1 with TRBJ2-7; maybe TRBD2 (5 bases). V gave up 4 bases and J gave up 4 bases, with 18 bases separating them. This CDR3 is built from 15 residues. In germline, CDR1 is SGHRS, CDR2 YFSETQ. The CDR3 DNA sequence: TGCGCCAGCAGCCAATTTCGGGATGTTCCATACGAGCAGTACTTC. Protein sequence: CASSQFRDVPYEQYF.

DNA of the CDR3: TGTGCCAGCAGTCCTAGGACGGGGGAATACGGCTACACCTTC. It specifies CASSPRTGEYGYTF. The chain joins TRBV6-5 to TRBJ1-2, with a possible D match to TRBD1 (5 bases). CDR1 and CDR2 (germline): MNHEY, SVGAGI. V was clipped by 5 bases and J by 8 bases, with 18 bases between them. The CDR3 has 14 amino acids.

The chain combines TRBV7-9 with TRBJ2-5, with no clear D. Germline V lookup: CDR1 SEHNR, CDR2 FQNEAQ (reference sequence). CDR3 size: 12 residues. V was trimmed by 2 bases and J by 7 bases, leaving 8 bases between them. CDR3 protein: CASSLSIGTQYF. CDR3 nucleotide sequence: TGTGCCAGCAGCTTAAGCATTGGGACCCAGTACTTC.

The rearrangement links TRBV7-9 to TRBJ2-6; TRBD1 matches at 8 bases. The germline CDR1 and CDR2 sequences are SEHNR and FQNEAQ (reference sequence). This CDR3 has 15 residues. The V gene end was trimmed by 11 bases and the J gene end by 3 bases; junction bases not matched to a gene: 9. The CDR3 is CAGHPGGGGANVLTF. The CDR3 bases are TGTGCCGGACATCCAGGGGGCGGTGGGGCCAACGTCCTGACTTTC.

A remark on this clone: This specimen includes other DNA sequences encoding the same CDR3. The gene calls are TRBV28 and TRBJ1-2; possibly TRBD1 for D (6 bases). Germline V CDR1 and CDR2: MDHEN, SYDVKM. V was trimmed by 5 bases and J by 5 bases, leaving 9 bases between them. This CDR3 region has 12 residues. In nucleotides, the CDR3 is TGTGCCAGCAGTCTTGGACAGTATGGCTACACCTTC. Translation: CASSLGQYGYTF.

This clone turned up a few times. Other DNA variants within this sample encode the same CDR3. The CDR3 sequence is CASSQGFFTLDSKGDNEQFF. CDR3 nucleotide sequence: TGTGCCAGCAGCCAAGGTTTCTTCACACTCGACTCCAAGGGGGACAATGAGCAGTTCTTC. The chain uses TRBV3-1 (or the pseudogene TRBV3-2) and TRBJ2-1; maybe TRBD1 (6 bases). The CDR3 loop spans 20 amino acids. Germline V gene sequence: CDR1 LGHDT, CDR2 YNNKEL (reference sequence). V shed 1 base and J shed 5 bases, with 27 bases lying between them.

This clone came up a few times. The J gene is TRBJ1-4, the V gene TRBV27; no reliable D call. V was pared by 6 bases and J by 5 bases, with 10 bases between. Germline loops: CDR1 MNHEY, CDR2 SMNVEV (reference sequence). The CDR3 totals 13 residues. Here the CDR3 reads CASRDVLNEKLFF. The CDR3 nucleotides read TGTGCCAGCAGGGATGTGTTAAATGAAAAACTGTTTTTT.

The J gene is TRBJ1-2, the V gene TRBV29-1; D may be TRBD1 (5 bases). CDR3 length: 13 amino acids. V was clipped by 6 bases and J by 8 bases, with 19 bases between them. The germline V gene encodes CDR1 SQVTM and CDR2 ANQGSEA. This CDR3 reads CSVALVGGEGYTF. In DNA form, the CDR3 reads TGCAGCGTCGCACTCGTCGGGGGGGAGGGCTACACCTTC.

The chain recombines TRBV11-2 with TRBJ2-7, with D unclear. V was clipped by 5 bases and J by 4 bases, with 9 bases between them. The CDR3 has 12 residues. The V gene's germline CDR1 is SGHAT and CDR2 FQNNGV. The CDR3 nucleotides are TGTGCCAGCAGCCCAACGAGTTACGAGCAGTACTTC. This sequence encodes CASSPTSYEQYF.

V is TRBV5-1 and J is TRBJ2-5; 8 nucleotides agree with TRBD2. This CDR3 is 15 amino acids long. The V gene end was trimmed by 0 bases and the J gene end by 5 bases; junction bases not matched to a gene: 6. Germline loops: CDR1 SGHRS, CDR2 YFSETQ. The CDR3 spells CASSLERGGRETQYF. The CDR3 DNA follows: TGCGCCAGCAGCTTGGAACGGGGGGGCCGCGAGACCCAGTACTTC.

The chain uses TRBV27 and TRBJ1-3; possibly TRBD1 for D (6 bases). From germline, CDR1 is MNHEY and CDR2 SMNVEV (reference sequence). V was pared by 5 bases and J by 0 bases, with 17 bases between. This CDR3 is built from 17 residues. The CDR3 bases are TGTGCCAGCAGTCCCCAACGGACAGCCTACTCTGGAAACACCATATATTTT. This encodes CASSPQRTAYSGNTIYF.

This clone was counted a single time. The chain joins TRBV27 to TRBJ2-5, with unresolved D. Trimming shortened V by 7 bases and J by 3 bases, and 15 bases separated the two germline ends. Germline lookup yields CDR1 MNHEY and CDR2 SMNVEV (reference sequence). The CDR3 consists of 14 residues. CDR3 protein: CASTITRYKETQYF. As DNA, the CDR3 is TGTGCCAGCACAATCACAAGGTATAAAGAGACCCAGTACTTC.